The next 9 T cell receptor beta chains were all read from a single sample in a study of blood T cells in healthy people across ages. The authors ran a second PCR of roughly 7 to 11 cycles using a sample-barcoded 5' primer and a J-beta primer mix. MiXCR, applied by TCRdb to the 5' RACE reads, yields one record per CDR3 protein. This sample carries 550,000 to 700,000 distinct CDR3 sequences, 27% of them seen once, and the ten largest clones take about 18%. The sequencing sample was made of blood. The receptors shown here come from a woman in her seventies in good health.

This clonotype was seen more than once but under ten times. One junction end disagrees with the germline gene, perhaps due to a read error. The chain carries TRBV6-1 and TRBJ2-5, with D perhaps TRBD1 (6 bases). Matching the DNA end better, TRBJ2-1 makes the J call doubtful. CDR3 size: 16 residues. Per germline, CDR1 MNHNS and CDR2 SASEGT. The CDR3 sequence is CASSQIWGLSYNGQFF. CDR3 nucleotides: TGTGCCAGCAGCCAGATATGGGGGCTTAGCTACAATGGGCAGTTCTTC.

This clonotype showed up just a few times. Just one base apart from a much larger clone, this may be a read error. The rearrangement joins TRBV24-1 to TRBJ1-4; 9 bases are shared with TRBD1. Germline loops: CDR1 KGHDR, CDR2 SFDVKD. V gave up 9 bases and J gave up 10 bases; unmatched junction bases: 11. The CDR3 is 14 amino acids. CDR3 in DNA: TGTGCCACCCAAGAGACAGGGGGTCGTGGAAAACTGTTTTTT. This sequence encodes CATQETGGRGKLFF.

This clonotype has more than one count but fewer than ten. Since a much larger clone is just one base distant, this may be a read error. The chain is built from TRBV20-1 and TRBJ2-1; no definite D call. Germline loops: CDR1 DFQATT, CDR2 SNEGSKA (reference sequence). The CDR3 loop spans 15 amino acids. V lost 1 base to trimming and J lost 0 bases, with 10 bases between them. CDR3 DNA sequence: TGCAGTGCTAGAGGTCCGTCGGTCTCCTACAATGAGCAGTTCTTC. Translation: CSARGPSVSYNEQFF.

The CDR3 spells CASSRGQGFDTEAFF. CDR3 sequence (DNA): TGTGCCAGCAGCCGGGGACAGGGTTTCGACACTGAAGCTTTCTTT. V usage is TRBV4-2 and J usage is TRBJ1-1, with TRBD1 matching 9 bases. J was trimmed by 3 bases and V by 4 bases; bases with no gene match: 6. The germline CDR1 and CDR2 sequences are LGHNA and YNFKEQ. This CDR3 spans 15 amino acids.

This clonotype showed up just a few times. The genes are TRBV12-3 or TRBV12-4 and TRBJ2-1; TRBD2 aligns across 9 bases. V trimming: 2 bases; J trimming: 0 bases; junction bases outside the gene matches: 5. CDR3 length: 17 residues. The chain's CDR3 is CASSLNLAGSSYNEQFF. CDR3 DNA: TGTGCCAGCAGTTTAAATCTAGCGGGATCCTCCTACAATGAGCAGTTCTTC.

A few counts support this clonotype. The rearrangement joins TRBV20-1 to TRBJ2-7; 9 bases fit TRBD1. The CDR3 extends over 19 amino acids. Trimming removed 3 bases from V and 2 bases from J; junction bases left unmatched: 20. From germline, CDR1 is DFQATT and CDR2 SNEGSKA (reference sequence). In DNA form, the CDR3 reads TGCAGTGCTAGTCCTACCGGGACAGGGAGAACGGTCGGGACCTACGAGCAGTACTTC. It yields the protein CSASPTGTGRTVGTYEQYF.

This clonotype showed up just a few times. The chain has TRBV11-2 and TRBJ1-2, with TRBD1 matching over 7 bases. The length of the CDR3 is 16 residues. Germline trimming cut 4 bases from V and 6 bases from J; bases unmatched to any gene: 14. Germline V CDR1 and CDR2: SGHAT, FQNNGV. This chain's CDR3 is CASSSQLQGPGDGYTF. Here the CDR3 DNA reads TGTGCCAGCAGCTCCCAGCTACAGGGGCCTGGAGATGGCTACACCTTC.

The chain carries TRBV4-2 and TRBJ1-5, with 11 bases lining up with TRBD1. Germline trimming cut 4 bases from V and 3 bases from J; bases unmatched to any gene: 5. CDR3 length equals 16 residues. Germline V CDR1 and CDR2: LGHNA, YNFKEQ. CDR3: CASSPDRGRDNQPQHF. As DNA, the CDR3 is TGTGCCAGCAGCCCGGACAGGGGGCGCGACAATCAGCCCCAGCATTTT.

The chain carries TRBV4-2 and TRBJ2-7; 10 bases are shared with TRBD2. The V gene's germline CDR1 is LGHNA and CDR2 YNFKEQ. The CDR3 length is 16 residues. V lost 3 bases and J lost 3; bases outside the gene matches: 8. DNA of the CDR3: TGTGCCAGCAGCCAGAATAGCGGGGGGTCTCACTACGAGCAGTACTTC. Translation: CASSQNSGGSHYEQYF.